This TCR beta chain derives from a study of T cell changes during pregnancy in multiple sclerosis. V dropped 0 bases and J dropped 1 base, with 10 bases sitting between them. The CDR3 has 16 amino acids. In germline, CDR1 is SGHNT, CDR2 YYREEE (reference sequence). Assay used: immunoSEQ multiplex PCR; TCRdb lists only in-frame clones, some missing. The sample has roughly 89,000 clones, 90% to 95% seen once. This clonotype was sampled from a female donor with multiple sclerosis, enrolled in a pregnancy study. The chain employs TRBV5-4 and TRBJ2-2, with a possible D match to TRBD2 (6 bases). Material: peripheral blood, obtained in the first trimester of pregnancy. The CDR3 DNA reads TGTGCCAGCAGCTTGGCCGGGCGGGGGAACACCGGGGAGCTGTTTTTT. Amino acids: CASSLAGRGNTGELFF.